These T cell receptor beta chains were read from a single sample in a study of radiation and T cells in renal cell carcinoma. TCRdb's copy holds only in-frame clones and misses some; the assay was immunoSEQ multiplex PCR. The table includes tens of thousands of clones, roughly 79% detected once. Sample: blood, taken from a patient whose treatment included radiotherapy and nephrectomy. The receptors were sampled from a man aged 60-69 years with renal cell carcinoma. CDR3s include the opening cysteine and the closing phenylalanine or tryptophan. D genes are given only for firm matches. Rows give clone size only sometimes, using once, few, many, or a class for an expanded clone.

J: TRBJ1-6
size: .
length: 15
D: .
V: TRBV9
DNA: TGTGCCAGCAGCGCAGTCAGCGGGTTAAATTCACCCCTCCACTTT
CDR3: CASSAVSGLNSPLHF

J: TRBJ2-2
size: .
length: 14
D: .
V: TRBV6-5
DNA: TGTGCCAGCAGTCCCCGGGACAACACCGGGGAGCTGTTTTTT
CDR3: CASSPRDNTGELFF

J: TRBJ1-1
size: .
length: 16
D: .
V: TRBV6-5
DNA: TGTGCCAGCAGTTACTGGGACCTGCGGAAGGACACTGAAGCTTTCTTT
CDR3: CASSYWDLRKDTEAFF

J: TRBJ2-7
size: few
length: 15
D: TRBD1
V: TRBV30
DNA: TGTGCCTGGAGTAACCGGGACAGGCAAACGGGCGAGCAGTACTTC
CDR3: CAWSNRDRQTGEQYF

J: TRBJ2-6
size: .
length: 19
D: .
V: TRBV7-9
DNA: TGTGCCAGCAGCTTATCCCGTGCAGGGAGGACACCTGGGGCCAACGTCCTGACTTTC
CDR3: CASSLSRAGRTPGANVLTF

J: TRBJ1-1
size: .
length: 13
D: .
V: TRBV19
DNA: TGTGCCAGTACATTCACAGGGAACACTGAAGCTTTCTTT
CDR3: CASTFTGNTEAFF

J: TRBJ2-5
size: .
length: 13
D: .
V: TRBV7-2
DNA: TGTGCCAGCAGCCGGGACCCCCAAGAGACCCAGTACTTC
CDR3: CASSRDPQETQYF

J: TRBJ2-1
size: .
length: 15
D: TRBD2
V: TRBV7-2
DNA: TGTGCCAGCAGCTTAGCAAGCGGGGGGGCCGATGAGCAGTTCTTC
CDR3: CASSLASGGADEQFF

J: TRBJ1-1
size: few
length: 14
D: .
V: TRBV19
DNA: TGTGCCAGTAGTATAGTAGTAAAGAACACTGAAGCTTTCTTT
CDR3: CASSIVVKNTEAFF

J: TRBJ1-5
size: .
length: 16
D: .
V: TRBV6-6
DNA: TGTGCCAGCAGTTACTCTCAAGGCCATAGCAATCAGCCCCAGCATTTT
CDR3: CASSYSQGHSNQPQHF

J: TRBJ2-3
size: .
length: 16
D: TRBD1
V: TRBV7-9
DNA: TGTGCCAGCGGCCCGGTTTGGGACAGGGTTACAGATACGCAGTATTTT
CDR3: CASGPVWDRVTDTQYF

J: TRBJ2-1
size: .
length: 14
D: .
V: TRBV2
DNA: TGTGCCAGCATTAAACTAGTGGGAAACAATGAGCAGTTCTTC
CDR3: CASIKLVGNNEQFF

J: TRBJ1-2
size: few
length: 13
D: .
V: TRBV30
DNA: TGTGCCTGGAGTGTAGAGCGTAGCTATGGCTACACCTTC
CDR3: CAWSVERSYGYTF

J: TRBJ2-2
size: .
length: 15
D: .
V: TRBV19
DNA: TGTGCCAGTAGTATCTTGGACGGGGACACCGGGGAGCTGTTTTTT
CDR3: CASSILDGDTGELFF

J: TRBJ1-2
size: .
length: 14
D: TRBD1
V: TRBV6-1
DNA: TGTGCCAGCAGTGATCACAGGGGGCAGAGTGGCTACACCTTC
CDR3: CASSDHRGQSGYTF

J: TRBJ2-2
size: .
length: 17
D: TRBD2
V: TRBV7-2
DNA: TGTGCCAGCAGCTCCCAGACTAGCGGGGGATTTGCCGGGGAGCTGTTTTTT
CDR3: CASSSQTSGGFAGELFF

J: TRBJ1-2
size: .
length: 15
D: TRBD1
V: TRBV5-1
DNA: TGCGCCAGCAGCTTAACCGGGACAGAGGGATATGGCTACACCTTC
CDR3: CASSLTGTEGYGYTF

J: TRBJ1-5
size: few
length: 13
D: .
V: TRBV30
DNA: TGTGCCTGGAGAGGGGAAGGGCATCAGCCCCAGCATTTT
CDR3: CAWRGEGHQPQHF

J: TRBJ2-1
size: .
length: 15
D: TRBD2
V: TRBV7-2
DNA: TGTGCCAGCAGCGGGGGACTAGCGGAGTGGAATGAGCAGTTCTTC
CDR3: CASSGGLAEWNEQFF

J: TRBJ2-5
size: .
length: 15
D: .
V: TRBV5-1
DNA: TGCGCCAGCAGCTTGTTGCCGGGGTTGGGCGAGACCCAGTACTTC
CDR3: CASSLLPGLGETQYF

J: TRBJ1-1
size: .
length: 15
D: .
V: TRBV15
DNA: TGTGCCACCAGCAGAGAGGGACACCCGAACACTGAAGCTTTCTTT
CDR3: CATSREGHPNTEAFF

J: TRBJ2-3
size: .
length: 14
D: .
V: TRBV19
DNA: TGTGCCAGTAGTGTGGCAGTAAACACAGATACGCAGTATTTT
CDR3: CASSVAVNTDTQYF

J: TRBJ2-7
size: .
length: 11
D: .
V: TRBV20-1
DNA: TGCAGTGCTAGATCTGGGAGGGAGCAGTACTTC
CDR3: CSARSGREQYF

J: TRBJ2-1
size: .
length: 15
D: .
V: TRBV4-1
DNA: TGCGCCAGCAGCCAAGACGCATCCGGATACAATGAGCAGTTCTTC
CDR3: CASSQDASGYNEQFF

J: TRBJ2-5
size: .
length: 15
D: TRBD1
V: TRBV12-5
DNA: TGTGCTAGTGGTTTCCCAGACAGGGGCCGGGAGACCCAGTACTTC
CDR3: CASGFPDRGRETQYF

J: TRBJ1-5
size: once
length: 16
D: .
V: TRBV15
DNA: TGTGCCACCAGCAGAGATACAGGTTATAGCAATCAGCCCCAGCATTTT
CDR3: CATSRDTGYSNQPQHF

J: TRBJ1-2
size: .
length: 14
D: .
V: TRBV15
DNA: TGTGCCACCAGCAGAGACCTAGACCTGCAAGGCTACACCTTC
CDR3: CATSRDLDLQGYTF

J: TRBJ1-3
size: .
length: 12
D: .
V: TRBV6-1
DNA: TGTGCCAGCACAAGCTCTGGAAACACCATATATTTT
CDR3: CASTSSGNTIYF

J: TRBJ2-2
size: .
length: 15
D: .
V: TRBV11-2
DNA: TGTGCCAGCAGCTTGACGGGGGCCGACACCGGGGAGCTGTTTTTT
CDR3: CASSLTGADTGELFF

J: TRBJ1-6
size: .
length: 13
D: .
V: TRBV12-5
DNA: TGTGCTAGTGGTTTGGAAGGGGGTACGGCCCTCCACTTT
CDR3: CASGLEGGTALHF

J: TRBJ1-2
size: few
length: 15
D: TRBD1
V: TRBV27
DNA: TGTGCCAGCAGTTTATCAACAGGGGGGAACTATGGCTACACCTTC
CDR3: CASSLSTGGNYGYTF

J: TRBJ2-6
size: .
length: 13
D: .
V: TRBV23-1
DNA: TGCGCCTGCAACATAAGGAGGACCAACGTCCTGACTTTC
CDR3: CACNIRRTNVLTF

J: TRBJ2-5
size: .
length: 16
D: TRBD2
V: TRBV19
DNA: TGTGCCAGTACCCCGACTGCGGGAGGTCTACAAGAGACCCAGTACTTC
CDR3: CASTPTAGGLQETQYF

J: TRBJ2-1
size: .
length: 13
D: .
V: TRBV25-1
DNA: TGTGCCAGCAGTGAATATACCGACAATGAGCAGTTCTTC
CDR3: CASSEYTDNEQFF

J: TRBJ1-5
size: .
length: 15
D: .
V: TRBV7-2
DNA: TGTGCCAGCAGCTTAGCACAGGGAGAGAGACAGCCCCAGCATTTT
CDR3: CASSLAQGERQPQHF

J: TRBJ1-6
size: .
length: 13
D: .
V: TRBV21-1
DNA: TGTGCCAGCAGCACAAGGACAGGTTCACCCCTCCACTTT
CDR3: CASSTRTGSPLHF

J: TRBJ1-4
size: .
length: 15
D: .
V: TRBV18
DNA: TGTGCCAGCTCACCACCCGGGGTCTATAATGAAAAACTGTTTTTT
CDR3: CASSPPGVYNEKLFF

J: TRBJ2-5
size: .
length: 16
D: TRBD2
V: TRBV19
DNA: TGTGCCAGTAGTTGGGCTAGCGGGAGGGCGGGGGAGACCCAGTACTTC
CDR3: CASSWASGRAGETQYF